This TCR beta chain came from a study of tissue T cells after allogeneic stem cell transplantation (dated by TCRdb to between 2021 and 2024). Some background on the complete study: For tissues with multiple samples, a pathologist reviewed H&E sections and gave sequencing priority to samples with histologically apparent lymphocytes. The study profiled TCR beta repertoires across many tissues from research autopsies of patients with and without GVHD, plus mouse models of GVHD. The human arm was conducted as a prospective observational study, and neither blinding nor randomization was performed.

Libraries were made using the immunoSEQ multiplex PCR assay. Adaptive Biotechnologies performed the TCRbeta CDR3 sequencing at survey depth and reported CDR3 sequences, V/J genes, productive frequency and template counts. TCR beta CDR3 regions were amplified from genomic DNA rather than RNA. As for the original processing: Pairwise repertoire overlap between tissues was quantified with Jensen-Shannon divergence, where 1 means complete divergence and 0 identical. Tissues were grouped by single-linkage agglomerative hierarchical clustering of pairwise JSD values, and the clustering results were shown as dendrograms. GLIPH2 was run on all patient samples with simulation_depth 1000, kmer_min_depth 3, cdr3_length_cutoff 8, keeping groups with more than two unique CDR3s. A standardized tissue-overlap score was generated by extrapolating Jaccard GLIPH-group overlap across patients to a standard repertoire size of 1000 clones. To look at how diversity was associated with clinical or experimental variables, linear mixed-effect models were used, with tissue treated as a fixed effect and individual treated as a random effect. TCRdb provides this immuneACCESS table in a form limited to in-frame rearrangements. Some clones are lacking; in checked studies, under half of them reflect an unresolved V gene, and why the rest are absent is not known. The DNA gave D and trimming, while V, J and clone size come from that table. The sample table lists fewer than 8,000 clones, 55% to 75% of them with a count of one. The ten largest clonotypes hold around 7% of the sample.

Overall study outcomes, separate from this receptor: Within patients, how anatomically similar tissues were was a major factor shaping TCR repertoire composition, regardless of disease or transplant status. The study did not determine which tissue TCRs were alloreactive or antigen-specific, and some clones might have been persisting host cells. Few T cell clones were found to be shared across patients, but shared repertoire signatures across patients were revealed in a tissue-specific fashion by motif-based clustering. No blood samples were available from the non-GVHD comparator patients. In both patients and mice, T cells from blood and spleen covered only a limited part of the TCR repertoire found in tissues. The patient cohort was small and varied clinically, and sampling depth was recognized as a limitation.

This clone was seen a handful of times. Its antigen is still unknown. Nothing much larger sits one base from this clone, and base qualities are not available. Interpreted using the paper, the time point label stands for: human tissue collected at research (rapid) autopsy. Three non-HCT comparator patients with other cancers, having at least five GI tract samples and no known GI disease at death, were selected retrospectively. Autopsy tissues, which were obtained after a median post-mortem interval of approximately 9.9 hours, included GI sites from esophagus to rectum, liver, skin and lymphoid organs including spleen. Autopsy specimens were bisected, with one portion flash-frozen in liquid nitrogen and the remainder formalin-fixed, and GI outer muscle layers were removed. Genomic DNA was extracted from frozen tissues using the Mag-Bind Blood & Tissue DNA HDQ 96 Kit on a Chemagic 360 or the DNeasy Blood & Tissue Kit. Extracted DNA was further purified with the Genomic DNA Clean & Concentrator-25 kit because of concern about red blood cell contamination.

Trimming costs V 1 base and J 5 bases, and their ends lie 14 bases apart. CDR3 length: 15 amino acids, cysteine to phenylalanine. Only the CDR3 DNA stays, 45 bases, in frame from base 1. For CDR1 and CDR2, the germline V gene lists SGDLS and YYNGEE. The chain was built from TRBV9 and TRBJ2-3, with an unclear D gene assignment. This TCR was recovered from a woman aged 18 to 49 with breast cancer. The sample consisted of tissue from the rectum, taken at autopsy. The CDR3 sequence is CASSVLSLLGDTQYF. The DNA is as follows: TGTGCCAGCAGCGTACTGTCCCTTCTTGGAGATACGCAGTATTTT.